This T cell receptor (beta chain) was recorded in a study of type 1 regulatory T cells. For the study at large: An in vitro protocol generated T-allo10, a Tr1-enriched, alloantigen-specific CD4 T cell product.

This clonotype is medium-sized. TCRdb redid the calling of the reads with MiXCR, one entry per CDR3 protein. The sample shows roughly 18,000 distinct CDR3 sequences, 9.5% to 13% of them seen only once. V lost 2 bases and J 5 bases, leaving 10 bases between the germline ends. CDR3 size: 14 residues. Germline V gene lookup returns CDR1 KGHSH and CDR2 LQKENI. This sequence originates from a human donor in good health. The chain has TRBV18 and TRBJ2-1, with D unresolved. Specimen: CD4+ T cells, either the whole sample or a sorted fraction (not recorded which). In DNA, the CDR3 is TGTGCCAGCTCACCAGTGGCAGGACACAATGAGCAGTTCTTC. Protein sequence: CASSPVAGHNEQFF.